This T cell receptor beta chain derives from a study of blood T cell repertoires in COVID-19. This clone was counted a single time. In the original processing: How many nucleated cells were present was estimated from reference gene primer amplification. Sequenced by immunoSEQ multiplex PCR; TCRdb stores in-frame clones only, minus some. For V, J and clone size, that table is used; D and trimming come from the DNA. Of around 250,000 clones in the sample, 80% to 90% were seen once. This receptor was taken from a woman between 25 and 40 years old with active or convalescent COVID-19. The sequenced sample consisted of peripheral blood.

The CDR3: CASSFRTGYYTEAFF. Written as DNA, the CDR3 is TGTGCCAGCAGCTTCCGGACAGGATACTACACTGAAGCTTTCTTT. V and J are TRBV5-6 and TRBJ1-1, with 7 bases matching TRBD1. The CDR3 spans 15 residues. With V trimmed by 2 bases and J by 3 bases, 7 bases remained unmatched. Germline lookup yields CDR1 SGHDT and CDR2 YYEEEE.